The present T cell receptor (beta chain) was sequenced within a study of beta chain features in type 1 diabetes. Points from the study as a whole: Researchers reported that naive, central memory and Treg TCRB repertoires appeared more similar in patients than in healthy donors. Among all four CD4+ subsets, Type 1 diabetes patients had TCRB CDR3s that were moderately but significantly shorter. Whether TCRB rearrangement is influenced by HLA type went unresolved here.

Every isolated RNA sample was fully reverse transcribed, so sequencing captured expressed TCRB transcripts. Naive, central memory and regulatory T cell samples came to a mean of roughly 4 million reads. Some clones are missing from TCRdb's copy, which holds only in-frame ones; the method was immunoSEQ multiplex PCR. The sample has roughly 500,000 clones, about 29% seen once. Concerning this clone: Antigen: not known.

Germline values: CDR1 LGHNA, CDR2 YNFKEQ. The CDR3 runs to 16 residues. Trimming removed 4 bases from V and 4 bases from J; junction bases left unmatched: 8. Sample: naive CD4+ T cells from blood. The chain joins TRBV4-2 to TRBJ2-1; 9 bases are a match to TRBD2. The receptor's source is a man in his late teens or twenties in good health. Here the CDR3 DNA reads TGTGCCAGCAGCCGGGAGACTAGCGGCAGATACAATGAGCAGTTCTTC. Encoded protein: CASSRETSGRYNEQFF.